This T cell receptor beta chain was obtained from a study of blood T cell repertoires in COVID-19. Across the whole study: Sample material is recorded as cDNA or gDNA derived from T cells, B-cell-depleted T cells, or PBMCs.

The assay was immunoSEQ multiplex PCR, and TCRdb's table has in-frame clones only and misses some. The data hold about 80,000 clones, with approximately 78% observed a single time. Sequencing was carried out using peripheral blood. This sequence was found in a man in his sixties with acute or convalescent COVID-19.

CDR3 sequence: CASSPTSGSRLETQYF. The DNA for the CDR3 is TGTGCCAGCTCACCAACTAGCGGGAGTCGGTTAGAGACCCAGTACTTC. The chain employs TRBV18 and TRBJ2-5, with 11 bases identical to TRBD2. In germline, CDR1 is KGHSH, CDR2 LQKENI. The CDR3 extends over 16 amino acids. V was clipped by 2 bases and J by 4 bases; unmatched bases: 6.